These T cell receptor beta chains were read from a single sample in a study of T cells in Graves' hyperthyroidism and ophthalmopathy. TCRdb re-analysed the multiplex PCR reads in MiXCR, keeping a single row per CDR3 protein. The table has approximately 600,000 distinct CDR3 sequences, roughly 15% seen once; the top ten hold about 3.8%. Sequenced input: blood. These TCRs come from a woman aged 25 to 39 with Graves' hyperthyroidism. The CDR3 runs from the conserved cysteine through the conserved F or W. A D gene is named only where the DNA matches it firmly. The size entry is marked missing in some rows and otherwise reads once, few, many or a size class.

V	J	length	size	D	CDR3	DNA
TRBV27	TRBJ1-1	16	-	TRBD1	CASHSGQGGGFAEAFF	TGTGCCAGCCACTCAGGACAGGGTGGGGGTTTTGCTGAAGCTTTCTTT
TRBV24-1	TRBJ2-5	16	many	TRBD1	CATSDLKTGPGETQYF	TGTGCCACCAGTGATTTGAAGACAGGGCCGGGGGAGACCCAGTACTTC
TRBV12-3/TRBV12-4	TRBJ1-6	15	few	TRBD1	CASSLDRGRGSPLHF	TGTGCCAGCAGTTTAGACAGGGGGCGCGGTTCACCCCTCCACTTT
TRBV7-8	TRBJ2-7	15	-	-	CASSQTTSRGYEQYF	TGTGCCAGCAGCCAAACGACTAGTCGGGGCTACGAGCAGTACTTC
TRBV28	TRBJ1-6	15	many	-	CASSSQEYYNSPLHF	TGTGCCAGCAGTTCGCAGGAGTACTATAATTCACCCCTCCACTTT
TRBV11-2	TRBJ1-2	12	many	TRBD1	CASSFDREGYTF	TGTGCCAGCAGTTTTGACAGGGAAGGCTACACCTTC
TRBV20-1	TRBJ1-3	15	-	TRBD1	CSAFGTAVSGNTIYF	TGCAGTGCTTTCGGGACAGCCGTTTCTGGAAACACCATATATTTT
TRBV5-1	TRBJ1-4	19	-	-	CASSSNGLEAFAANEKLFF	TGCGCCAGCAGCTCCAACGGGTTAGAGGCCTTCGCGGCGAATGAAAAACTGTTTTTT
TRBV7-3	TRBJ2-1	13	many	-	CASSLFLEGEQFF	TGTGCCAGCAGCTTATTTCTTGAAGGCGAGCAGTTCTTC
TRBV24-1	TRBJ2-1	19	few	TRBD1	CATSAGQGGREGLNNEQFF	TGTGCCACCAGTGCGGGACAGGGGGGGCGGGAGGGCCTAAACAATGAGCAGTTCTTC
TRBV7-8	TRBJ2-5	16	many	TRBD2	CASSLAVAGGQETQYF	TGTGCCAGCAGCTTAGCGGTAGCGGGAGGCCAAGAGACCCAGTACTTC
TRBV5-5	TRBJ2-3	14	many	-	CASSSWSNTDTQYF	TGTGCCAGCAGCTCTTGGTCCAACACAGATACGCAGTATTTT
TRBV30	TRBJ2-7	14	-	-	CAWSPGTGDYEQYF	TGTGCCTGGAGTCCCGGGACGGGAGACTACGAGCAGTACTTC
TRBV5-1	TRBJ2-3	15	-	-	CASSLAGGGGNTQYF	TGCGCCAGCAGCTTGGCCGGAGGGGGCGGAAATACGCAGTATTTT
TRBV18	TRBJ2-1	16	-	TRBD1	CASSQTGGTDYNGQFF	TGTGCCAGCTCACAAACCGGTGGGACAGACTACAATGGGCAGTTCTTC
TRBV2	TRBJ2-3	11	many	-	CASADSFTQYF	TGTGCCAGCGCTGACTCTTTTACGCAGTATTTT
TRBV28	TRBJ2-7	15	many	-	CASSQTGRRSYEQYF	TGTGCCAGCAGTCAGACAGGAAGGCGATCCTACGAGCAGTACTTC
TRBV28	TRBJ2-5	14	many	-	CASSLYAEEATQYF	TGTGCCAGCAGTTTATATGCTGAGGAGGCGACCCAGTACTTC
TRBV3-1	TRBJ1-1	12	many	-	CASSQEIGVAFF	TGTGCCAGCAGCCAAGAAATTGGGGTGGCTTTCTTT
TRBV27	TRBJ1-1	17	-	-	CASSLLMVRGKGTEAFF	TGTGCCAGCAGTCTCCTGATGGTGAGGGGAAAGGGCACTGAAGCTTTCTTT
TRBV7-6	TRBJ1-4	15	-	-	CASSSPGQANEKLFF	TGTGCCAGCAGCTCTCCGGGTCAGGCTAATGAAAAACTGTTTTTT
TRBV30	TRBJ1-6	14	-	-	CAWSLGQLNSPPHF	TGTGCCTGGAGTCTGGGTCAGTTGAATTCACCCCCCCACTTT
TRBV11-2	TRBJ2-1	15	-	TRBD2	CASSLGTSGSGVQFF	TGTGCCAGCAGCTTGGGGACTAGCGGGAGTGGGGTGCAGTTCTTC
TRBV7-2	TRBJ2-7	13	-	-	CASSRRGAGGQYF	TGTGCCAGCAGCCGCAGGGGGGCAGGCGGGCAGTACTTC
TRBV28	TRBJ1-5	15	many	-	CASSLIGGSNQPQHF	TGTGCCAGCAGTTTGATCGGGGGTAGCAATCAACCCCAGCATTTT
TRBV3-1	TRBJ2-3	17	many	TRBD2	CASSLRGLGLSPDTQYF	TGTGCCAGCAGCCTTCGGGGACTAGGATTATCCCCAGATACGCAGTATTTT
TRBV20-1	TRBJ1-6	13	few	-	CSARTMLDSPLHF	TGCAGTGCTAGAACTATGTTGGACTCCCCCCTCCACTTT
TRBV30	TRBJ2-1	17	few	TRBD2	CAWSAGGLAGSYNEQFF	TGTGCCTGGAGTGCGGGGGGACTAGCGGGTTCCTACAATGAGCAGTTCTTC
TRBV28	TRBJ1-1	13	-	-	CAGSHQGTTEAFF	TGTGCCGGCAGTCATCAGGGTACGACTGAAGCTTTCTTT
TRBV11-3	TRBJ2-1	15	once	-	CASSLVDSSYNEQFF	TGTGCCAGCAGCTTAGTCGATAGCTCCTACAATGAGCAGTTCTTC
TRBV9	TRBJ2-3	15	few	-	CASSVAAAPTDTQYF	TGTGCCAGCAGCGTAGCGGCAGCGCCGACAGATACGCAGTATTTT
TRBV6-5	TRBJ2-7	16	-	TRBD1	CASSYGTTGRGDEQYF	TGTGCCAGCAGTTACGGCACGACAGGGAGAGGCGACGAGCAGTACTTC
TRBV7-9	TRBJ1-2	15	many	TRBD1	CASSLVAGGSQGYTF	TGTGCCAGCAGCTTAGTTGCAGGGGGCAGCCAAGGCTACACCTTC
TRBV27	TRBJ2-2	15	-	-	CASSFFLGTGGELFF	TGTGCCAGCAGTTTTTTCTTGGGGACTGGCGGGGAGCTGTTTTTT
TRBV5-1	TRBJ2-7	13	-	-	CASSSGLRYEQYF	TGCGCCAGCAGCTCGGGACTCCGCTACGAGCAGTACTTC
TRBV7-9	TRBJ2-1	16	-	TRBD2	CASSSSGRGSYNEQFF	TGTGCCAGCAGCTCCAGCGGGAGAGGCTCCTACAATGAGCAGTTCTTC
TRBV7-8	TRBJ1-4	15	few	-	CASSLVPGMGEKLFF	TGTGCCAGCAGCTTAGTGCCGGGAATGGGTGAAAAACTGTTTTTT
TRBV2	TRBJ2-3	15	few	-	CASRRTPSSTDTQYF	TGTGCCAGCAGACGTACTCCGAGCAGCACAGATACGCAGTATTTT
TRBV10-3	TRBJ1-1	15	many	TRBD1	CAIKDATGENTEAFF	TGTGCCATCAAGGACGCAACAGGGGAGAACACTGAAGCTTTCTTT
TRBV11-3	TRBJ2-1	16	few	-	CASSRGAGDLYNEQFF	TGTGCCAGCAGCCGGGGGGCGGGAGACCTCTACAATGAGCAGTTCTTC
TRBV19	TRBJ2-7	11	many	-	CASSIGYEQYF	TGCGCCAGCAGCATAGGCTACGAGCAGTACTTC
TRBV5-1	TRBJ2-1	17	few	TRBD2	CASSPRSRGSTANEQFF	TGCGCCAGCAGCCCCCGCAGTCGCGGGAGCACGGCGAATGAGCAGTTCTTC
TRBV18	TRBJ2-3	15	many	-	CASSPPSTPQDTQYF	TGTGCCAGCTCACCACCTAGTACCCCCCAAGATACGCAGTATTTT
TRBV19	TRBJ2-3	14	-	TRBD1	CASSMSTGVDTQYF	TGTGCCAGTAGTATGAGCACAGGGGTAGATACGCAGTATTTT
TRBV5-1	TRBJ1-4	16	few	-	CASSYPGREGGEKLFF	TGCGCCAGCAGCTACCCCGGCAGGGAGGGCGGAGAAAAACTGTTTTTT
TRBV6-2/TRBV6-3	TRBJ2-5	15	many	TRBD2	CASSDIAGTQETQYF	TGTGCCAGCAGTGATATAGCGGGAACTCAAGAGACCCAGTACTTC
TRBV12-3/TRBV12-4	TRBJ1-3	16	many	-	CASSSIPAGVGNTIYF	TGTGCCAGCAGTTCCATACCGGCGGGTGTTGGAAACACCATATATTTT
TRBV28	TRBJ1-1	13	many	TRBD1	CASSFLGTVEAFF	TGTGCCAGCAGTTTTCTAGGGACAGTTGAAGCTTTCTTT
TRBV20-1	TRBJ2-2	14	few	-	CSARGKWVTGELFF	TGCAGTGCTAGAGGAAAATGGGTCACCGGGGAGCTGTTTTTT
TRBV2	TRBJ2-7	14	many	TRBD2	CASSDGLAAYEQYF	TGTGCCAGCAGTGACGGACTAGCGGCCTACGAGCAGTACTTC
TRBV7-2	TRBJ2-5	15	few	-	CASRESWGPQETQYF	TGTGCCAGCCGAGAATCCTGGGGCCCCCAAGAGACCCAGTACTTC
TRBV3-1	TRBJ1-5	16	few	TRBD1	CASSQEGAGGGQPQHF	TGTGCCAGCAGCCAAGAAGGGGCAGGGGGGGGTCAGCCCCAGCATTTT
TRBV2	TRBJ2-7	15	many	TRBD1	CASTSGQGLFYEQYF	TGTGCCAGCACTTCGGGACAGGGTCTGTTCTACGAGCAGTACTTC
TRBV28	TRBJ2-7	15	many	TRBD2	CASSPLGGEVIGQYF	TGTGCCAGCAGTCCTCTGGGGGGGGAAGTAATCGGGCAGTACTTC
TRBV2	TRBJ2-1	12	many	-	CASSADWNEQFF	TGTGCCAGCTCCGCTGATTGGAATGAGCAGTTCTTC
TRBV20-1	TRBJ1-5	13	-	TRBD1	CSAPPGGNQPQHF	TGCAGTGCCCCCCCAGGGGGAAATCAGCCCCAGCATTTT
TRBV29-1	TRBJ1-1	13	many	-	CSVSRRMNTEAFF	TGCAGCGTTTCGCGGCGGATGAACACTGAAGCTTTCTTT
TRBV9	TRBJ2-2	13	few	-	CASRDGLSGELFF	TGTGCCAGCAGGGACGGACTATCTGGGGAGCTGTTTTTT
TRBV7-9	TRBJ2-5	14	-	TRBD2	CASSPWQGGETQYF	TGTGCCAGCAGCCCTTGGCAGGGAGGGGAGACCCAGTACTTC